The 3 T cell receptor beta chains below come from one sample, sequenced in a study of T cell responses to AZD1222 COVID-19 vaccine. Repertoires were generated with immunoSEQ multiplex PCR, while TCRdb's copy carries only in-frame clones and drops some. The sample lists roughly 150,000 clones, roughly 90% seen once, with around 1.5% in the top ten. This specimen was peripheral blood, taken 28 days after the second AZD1222 dose. Receptor source: an adult who received the AZD1222 COVID-19 vaccine.

The CDR3 loop reads CASSIGTEFSNQPQHF. The DNA of the CDR3 is TGTGCCAGTAGTATAGGGACAGAATTTAGCAATCAGCCCCAGCATTTT. The chain uses TRBV19 and TRBJ1-5; tentative D call: TRBD1 (6 bases). This CDR3 region has 16 residues. Germline lookup yields CDR1 LNHDA and CDR2 SQIVND (reference sequence). V lost 1 base and J lost 0, with 10 bases in between.

J is TRBJ2-3 and V is TRBV15, with 9 nucleotides matching TRBD2. The germline CDR1 and CDR2 sequences are LNHNV and YYDKDF (reference sequence). The CDR3 sequence is 15 residues long. Trimming took 3 bases from V and 2 from J; bases not matched to a gene: 3. The CDR3 protein is CATSSSGGHTDTQYF. CDR3 sequence (DNA): TGTGCCACCAGCAGTAGCGGGGGCCACACAGATACGCAGTATTTT.

The chain is built from TRBV18 and TRBJ2-1; TRBD2 matches at 13 bases. This CDR3 is built from 17 residues. The trim removed 1 base at V and 4 bases at J, leaving 4 bases unmatched. CDR1 is KGHSH, CDR2 LQKENI, per germline. CDR3 region: CASSPRTSGGPYNEQFF. CDR3 sequence (DNA): TGTGCCAGCTCACCACGGACTAGCGGGGGACCATACAATGAGCAGTTCTTC.